A single sample gave rise to the 29 T cell receptor beta chains below, sequenced in a study of blood T cells in healthy people across ages. Together with a sample-barcoded 5' primer, a J-beta primer mix was included in a second PCR lasting about 6 to 11 cycles. One entry per CDR3 protein, called by TCRdb with MiXCR from the 5' RACE reads. The sample includes fewer than 900,000 distinct CDR3 sequences, 30% to 45% of them seen just once. Sequencing was carried out using blood. The receptors shown here come from a man younger than 30 in good health.

The table lists this clonotype with a few counts. A read error may explain this, as a much larger clone is one base away. V gene TRBV12-3 or TRBV12-4 combines with J gene TRBJ2-5; D perhaps matches TRBD2 (6 bases). The CDR3 spans 13 residues. V was cut by 3 bases and J by 4 bases, with 9 bases left in between. The CDR3, as DNA: TGTGCCAGCAGTTTCGGCGGGGCAGAGACCCAGTACTTC. Translated, it gives CASSFGGAETQYF.

J is TRBJ2-3 and V is TRBV12-3 or TRBV12-4, with 11 bases identical to TRBD2. This CDR3 is built from 15 residues. J was trimmed by 2 bases and V by 6 bases; bases with no gene match: 4. As DNA, the CDR3 is TGTGCCAGCAGCAGGACTAGCGGGTACACAGATACGCAGTATTTT. It encodes CASSRTSGYTDTQYF.

Only a few counts were recorded for this clonotype. This sequence joins TRBV4-3 and TRBJ2-1, with TRBD2 matching 10 bases. CDR3 size: 16 residues. Germline V gene data show CDR1 as LGHNA and CDR2 as YSLEER. V shed 0 bases and J 3 bases; nucleotides not matched to a gene: 2. CDR3 loop: CASSQELAGGYNEQFF. The CDR3 DNA is TGCGCCAGCAGCCAAGAATTAGCGGGAGGCTACAATGAGCAGTTCTTC.

In this sample, this clonotype turned up many times. V and J are TRBV7-2 and TRBJ2-3; the D gene could be TRBD1 or TRBD2 (5 bases each). Per germline, CDR1 SGHTA and CDR2 FQGNSA. V was shortened by 6 bases and J by 1 base, with 14 bases between the two germline ends. There are 15 residues in the CDR3. In DNA form, the CDR3 reads TGTGCCAGCAGAACCAACAGAGGGGGCACAGATACGCAGTATTTT. This gives the protein CASRTNRGGTDTQYF.

This clonotype was seen only once. The gene calls are TRBV11-2 and TRBJ2-3; D perhaps matches TRBD2 (6 bases). The CDR3 spans 13 residues. Germline values: CDR1 SGHAT, CDR2 FQNNGV. Trimming stripped 5 bases from V and 8 bases from J, with 14 bases between. CDR3 sequence: CASSPRGIATQYF. For the CDR3, the DNA is TGTGCCAGCAGCCCCCGGGGGATAGCTACGCAGTATTTT.

On this clonotype itself: Since a much larger clone is just one base distant, this may be a read error. The chain combines TRBV12-3 or TRBV12-4 with TRBJ1-2; 10 bases are shared with TRBD1. CDR3 size: 14 residues. CDR3 sequence reads: CASSSSGQGYGYIF. The CDR3 DNA reads as TGTGCCAGCAGTTCCTCGGGACAGGGGTATGGCTACATCTTC.

The V and J genes are TRBV29-1 and TRBJ1-2, with no clear D. CDR3 length equals 13 residues. Germline V gene sequence: CDR1 SQVTM, CDR2 ANQGSEA. The V gene lost 7 bases and the J gene lost 0 bases, with 12 bases spanning the gap. CDR3 amino acids: CSGGRLTNYGYTF. The CDR3 DNA follows: TGCAGCGGTGGGCGGCTGACTAACTATGGCTACACCTTC.

This clonotype was recorded a few times. The rearrangement links TRBV7-2 to TRBJ1-2; TRBD1 matches at 7 bases. V lost 5 bases and J lost 4; bases outside the gene matches: 7. Looked up from germline, CDR1 is SGHTA and CDR2 is FQGNSA. The CDR3 spans 14 residues. Here the CDR3 DNA reads TGTGCCAGCAGCACCCAACAGGGGCGCTATGGCTACACCTTC. It specifies CASSTQQGRYGYTF.

This clonotype was seen only a few times. The chain is built from TRBV20-1 and TRBJ1-1; D perhaps matches TRBD1 (5 bases). Germline V gene data show CDR1 as DFQATT and CDR2 as SNEGSKA (reference sequence). The length of the CDR3 is 14 residues. Trimming stripped 6 bases from V and 5 bases from J, with 19 bases between. The CDR3 is CSASKQGVLTEAFF. In DNA form, the CDR3 reads TGCAGTGCCTCAAAGCAGGGCGTTTTAACTGAAGCTTTCTTT.

Only a few counts were recorded for this clonotype. J is TRBJ2-2 and V is TRBV4-3; 8 bases are shared with TRBD1. With V trimmed by 2 bases and J by 1 base, 12 bases remained unmatched. From germline, CDR1 is LGHNA and CDR2 YSLEER. CDR3 size: 19 residues. This CDR3 is CASSQYPPTDRVNTGELFF. For the CDR3, the DNA is TGCGCCAGCAGCCAATACCCGCCAACGGACAGGGTGAACACCGGGGAGCTGTTTTTT.

The chain is built from TRBV7-2 and TRBJ2-7, with D perhaps matching TRBD2 (5 bases). V shed 1 base and J shed 0 bases, with 16 bases lying between them. This CDR3 contains 17 residues. Germline loops: CDR1 SGHTA, CDR2 FQGNSA. CDR3 sequence: CASSLVARADFSYEQYF. CDR3 nucleotides: TGTGCCAGCAGCTTAGTAGCCAGAGCGGATTTCTCCTACGAGCAGTACTTC.

V and J are TRBV3-1 and TRBJ2-7; D is perhaps TRBD1 (6 bases). Trimming removed 0 bases from V and 10 bases from J, with 19 bases in between. The CDR3 contains 15 residues. Germline lookup yields CDR1 LGHDT and CDR2 YNNKEL (reference sequence). CDR3 coding DNA: TGTGCCAGCAGCCAAGAGGGGACATCCCGACGCCGTCAGTACTTC. It codes for CASSQEGTSRRRQYF.

This clonotype was seen a few times. This chain uses TRBV4-1 with TRBJ1-1; a possible D gene is TRBD1 (6 bases). Trimming took 2 bases from V and 4 from J, leaving 14 bases between them. CDR1 is MGHRA and CDR2 is YSYEKL in the germline V gene. This CDR3 has 15 residues. As DNA, the CDR3 is TGCGCCAGCAGCCAACCTTCACAGGGAATCACTGAAGCTTTCTTT. It yields the protein CASSQPSQGITEAFF.

This clonotype appeared a few times. J is TRBJ2-3 and V is TRBV12-3 or TRBV12-4; 8 nucleotides line up with TRBD1. After removal of 5 bases from V and 1 base from J, the junction contained 11 bases not matched to a gene. The CDR3 consists of 17 residues. The CDR3 loop is CASSPNQGAWGTDTQYF. CDR3 bases: TGTGCCAGCAGTCCGAACCAGGGGGCGTGGGGCACAGATACGCAGTATTTT.

The V and J genes are TRBV2 and TRBJ1-1, with 10 bases matching TRBD1. The CDR3 extends over 15 amino acids. The V gene end was trimmed by 4 bases and the J gene end by 1 base; junction bases not matched to a gene: 3. Germline lookup yields CDR1 SNHLY and CDR2 FYNNEI. CDR3 residues: CASSARTGGNTEAFF. The CDR3 region has the DNA TGTGCCAGCAGTGCTAGGACAGGGGGGAACACTGAAGCTTTCTTT.

This clonotype came up a few times. The CDR3 is CASSLAVSNTEAFF. CDR3 DNA: TGTGCCAGCAGCCTCGCGGTTTCGAACACTGAAGCTTTCTTT. V is TRBV4-2 and J is TRBJ1-1; no firm D call. Looked up from germline, CDR1 is LGHNA and CDR2 is YNFKEQ. The V gene lost 4 bases and the J gene lost 1 base, with 10 bases spanning the gap. The CDR3 is 14 amino acids.

J is TRBJ1-6 and V is TRBV4-3, with a weak D call TRBD1 (6 bases). The V gene's germline CDR1 is LGHNA and CDR2 YSLEER. The CDR3 has 17 residues. The ends were cut back, 4 bases at V and 8 bases at J, with 21 bases in the middle. The CDR3: CASSRLTGTKAYSPLHF. CDR3 nucleotides: TGCGCCAGCAGCCGACTTACAGGGACGAAGGCCTATTCACCCCTCCACTTT.

This clonotype occurred a few times. The chain couples TRBV5-6 to TRBJ2-6, with D unclear. CDR1 is SGHDT, CDR2 YYEEEE, per germline. The CDR3 consists of 16 residues. The V end lost 2 bases, the J end lost 7 bases, and 16 bases lay between the germline ends. CDR3 residues: CASSFGGPRDANVLTF. CDR3 bases: TGTGCCAGCAGCTTTGGCGGTCCTCGTGATGCCAACGTCCTGACTTTC.

This chain uses TRBV7-2 with TRBJ1-6; 10 nucleotides match TRBD1. This CDR3 has 18 amino acids. Germline values: CDR1 SGHTA, CDR2 FQGNSA. Trimming cost V 4 bases and J 5 bases; bases outside gene matches: 11. The CDR3 spells CASSSPRRTGGNNSPLHF. The CDR3 DNA is TGTGCCAGCAGCTCCCCCAGGAGGACAGGGGGAAATAATTCACCCCTCCACTTT.

The chain has TRBV20-1 and TRBJ1-6; 8 bases align to TRBD1. Losses at the gene ends were 0 bases for V and 9 bases for J; bases not matched to a gene: 10. Germline CDR1 is DFQATT and CDR2 is SNEGSKA (reference sequence). The CDR3 length is 16 residues. CDR3 nucleotide sequence: TGCAGTGCTAGAGATTTGGCAGGGGGCGGCGGTTCACCCCTCCACTTT. Translation gives CSARDLAGGGGSPLHF.

V and J are TRBV30 and TRBJ2-4; 7 positions match TRBD1. The DNA matches TRBJ2-7 better at its end, which makes the J call doubtful. Germline CDR1 and CDR2: GTSNPN and SVGIG (reference sequence). This CDR3 is 14 amino acids long. CDR3 DNA sequence: TGTGCCTGGAGTAGTTCCCCAGGGGGCTACGAGCAGTACTTC. It is translated as CAWSSSPGGYEQYF.

The rearrangement links TRBV5-1 to TRBJ2-3, with 11 bases identical to TRBD1. CDR3 length: 15 residues. The V and J ends lost 4 bases and 6 bases, in that order; junction bases with no gene match: 7. Germline V lookup: CDR1 SGHRS, CDR2 YFSETQ. CDR3 DNA sequence: TGCGCCAGCAGCCAGGGACAGGGGGGCCGTGATACGCAGTATTTT. It translates to CASSQGQGGRDTQYF.

The CDR3 reads CSARAPNEKLFF. The CDR3 DNA is TGCAGTGCGAGGGCTCCGAACGAAAAACTGTTTTTT. V is TRBV20-1 and J is TRBJ1-4; unclear D gene. Germline CDR1 and CDR2: DFQATT and SNEGSKA (reference sequence). The CDR3 spans 12 residues. Trimming took 6 bases from V and 8 from J, leaving 13 bases between them.

Only a few counts were recorded for this clonotype. This sequence joins TRBV20-1 and TRBJ1-5; TRBD1 might be the D (5 bases). V was trimmed by 3 bases and J by 2 bases, leaving 14 bases between them. The CDR3 covers 15 residues. Germline V gives CDR1 DFQATT, CDR2 SNEGSKA (reference sequence). The CDR3 DNA reads TGCAGTGCTAGGTGGGGGTGGGAGGGCAATCAGCCCCAGCATTTT. Protein: CSARWGWEGNQPQHF.

This clonotype was counted between two and nine times. This rearrangement joins TRBV7-9 to TRBJ1-2, with D perhaps TRBD1 (6 bases). CDR3 length: 16 amino acids. V was cut by 1 base and J by 4 bases, with 16 bases left in between. Per germline, CDR1 SEHNR and CDR2 FQNEAQ (reference sequence). This chain's CDR3 is CASSLDRGGNSYGYTF. In nucleotides, the CDR3 is TGTGCCAGCAGCTTAGACCGTGGGGGCAACAGCTATGGCTACACCTTC.

Many counts were recorded for this clonotype. The V call is TRBV29-1, the J call TRBJ2-1; D perhaps matches TRBD1 (5 bases). V dropped 4 bases and J dropped 5 bases, with 6 bases sitting between them. CDR1 and CDR2 from the germline V gene are SQVTM and ANQGSEA. This CDR3 region has 11 residues. CDR3 protein: CSVAQDNEQFF. CDR3 in DNA: TGCAGCGTTGCACAGGACAATGAGCAGTTCTTC.

The sample holds many counts of this clonotype. This rearrangement joins TRBV10-3 to TRBJ2-3; the D gene is possibly TRBD2 (6 bases). This CDR3 has 12 amino acids. Germline V gene sequence: CDR1 ENHRY, CDR2 SYGVKD. V shed 4 bases and J shed 4 bases, with 6 bases lying between them. DNA for the CDR3: TGTGCCATCAGTGGGGGGGCAGATACGCAGTATTTT. Translation gives CAISGGADTQYF.

CDR3 loop: CASSQETSTSYEQYF. CDR3 DNA sequence: TGCGCCAGCAGCCAAGAAACTAGCACTTCCTACGAGCAGTACTTC. The chain employs TRBV4-3 and TRBJ2-7, with D possibly matching TRBD2 (6 bases). From germline, CDR1 is LGHNA and CDR2 YSLEER. The CDR3 contains 15 residues. V gave up 0 bases and J gave up 1 base, with 10 bases separating them.

This clonotype was counted between two and nine times. This chain joins TRBV5-1 and TRBJ2-5; D not certain. Germline values: CDR1 SGHRS, CDR2 YFSETQ. Trimming removed 0 bases from V and 1 base from J, with 22 bases in between. The CDR3 extends over 19 amino acids. The CDR3 sequence: CASSLEGGISHLIQETQYF. CDR3 nucleotides: TGCGCCAGCAGCTTGGAGGGTGGGATTTCACATCTGATCCAAGAGACCCAGTACTTC.